The 14 T cell receptor beta chains below were found in one sample sequenced in a study of cytotoxic CD8 clonotypes in ibrutinib-treated CLL (dated by TCRdb to 2020 to 2023). The time point label here, explained by the study, means: approximately twelve months on ibrutinib. Libraries were built with the immunoSEQ multiplex PCR assay. TCRdb re-hosts the immuneACCESS table, in-frame sequences only. Its copies lack some clones; in the studies checked, an unresolved V gene accounts for under half of them, and the cause for the rest is not known. In this sample the table shows about 63,000 clones, 71% of which occur a single time. The ten most abundant clones make up around 45% of the sample. Material: PBMCs, obtained after 12 months of ibrutinib treatment. The receptors were gathered from a human donor with chronic lymphocytic leukemia.

The chain links TRBV7-9 to TRBJ1-3; 7 positions agree with TRBD1. The CDR3 is 16 residues long. The V gene end was trimmed by 6 bases and the J gene end by 4 bases; junction bases not matched to a gene: 12. The V gene's germline CDR1 is SEHNR and CDR2 FQNEAQ (reference sequence). The CDR3 DNA reads TGTGCCAGCAGGGTTGCGGAGGGGGCACAGGGAAACACCATATATTTT. This encodes CASRVAEGAQGNTIYF.

The CDR3 is CSVRQETQYF. CDR3 sequence (DNA): TGCAGTGTGCGCCAAGAGACCCAGTACTTC. The gene calls are TRBV20-1 and TRBJ2-5; D gene uncertain. The V end was cut by 7 bases, the J end by 1 base, with 4 bases between. The CDR3 has 10 amino acids. Germline V gives CDR1 DFQATT, CDR2 SNEGSKA (reference sequence).

This chain links TRBV19 with TRBJ2-2, with D hard to call. Germline CDR1 LNHDA, CDR2 SQIVND (reference sequence). Trimming shortened V by 1 base and J by 4 bases, and 4 bases separated the two germline ends. This CDR3 is built from 13 residues. The CDR3: CASSIGGTGELFF. CDR3 in DNA: TGTGCCAGTAGTATAGGGGGCACCGGGGAGCTGTTTTTT.

CDR3 in DNA: TGTGCCAGCAGCTATACTAGCGGGAGCCGCGAGCAGTACTTC. This encodes CASSYTSGSREQYF. This chain links TRBV7-2 with TRBJ2-7, with 11 bases that match TRBD2. The CDR3 consists of 14 residues. Germline CDR1 SGHTA, CDR2 FQGNSA. J gave up 6 bases and V 4 bases, and 5 bases lay outside the gene matches.

This clone was counted many times. V usage is TRBV7-2 and J usage is TRBJ2-1; the match to TRBD2 covers 8 bases. V lost 4 bases, J lost 2 bases, and 7 bases stayed unmatched. The germline V gene has CDR1 SGHTA and CDR2 FQGNSA. The CDR3 spans 16 residues. The CDR3 reads CASSSTSAQTYNEQFF. As DNA, the CDR3 is TGTGCCAGCAGCTCGACTAGCGCGCAGACCTACAATGAGCAGTTCTTC.

The chain uses TRBV6-6 and TRBJ1-2; D gene unclear. V lost 0 bases and J lost 1, with 12 bases in between. CDR3 length: 16 amino acids. Germline V CDR1 and CDR2: MNHNY, SVGAGI (reference sequence). The CDR3 region is CASSYSRAVLNYGYTF. In DNA form, the CDR3 reads TGTGCCAGCAGTTACTCGCGGGCAGTACTTAACTATGGCTACACCTTC.

This clone was detected many times. The chain joins TRBV7-3 to TRBJ2-2; D gene unclear. The length of the CDR3 is 13 residues. The germline V gene has CDR1 SGHTA and CDR2 FQGTGA. With 4 bases removed from V and 7 bases from J, the gap between germline ends came to 10 bases. The CDR3 is CASSSVRGGELFF. The CDR3 DNA reads TGTGCCAGCAGCTCCGTACGTGGCGGGGAGCTGTTTTTT.

This chain links TRBV5-4 with TRBJ1-1; TRBD1 is a possible D gene (5 bases). The CDR3 loop spans 17 amino acids. V lost 3 bases and J lost 2, with 20 bases in between. Looked up from germline, CDR1 is SGHNT and CDR2 is YYREEE (reference sequence). The CDR3 sequence is CASSSGAHAGINTEAFF. The CDR3 DNA is TGTGCCAGCAGCTCCGGGGCCCACGCAGGGATCAACACTGAAGCTTTCTTT. The full variable domain, its missing parts supplied by reference TRBV5-4 and TRBJ1-1, is ETGVTQSPTHLIKTRGQQVTLRCSSQSGHNTVSWYQQALGQGPQFIFQYYREEENGRGNFPPRFSGLQFPNYSSELNVNALELDDSALYLCASSSGAHAGINTEAFFGQGTRLTVV.

The chain links TRBV4-3 to TRBJ2-7; 10 bases are a match to TRBD2. The length of the CDR3 is 18 residues. With 1 base clipped from V and 1 base from J, the junction kept 10 bases outside the gene matches. Per the germline V gene, CDR1 is LGHNA and CDR2 is YSLEER. For the CDR3, the DNA is TGCGCCAGCAGCCAAGCCCCTGTTCTAGCGGGAGAATCCTACGAGCAGTACTTC. As protein: CASSQAPVLAGESYEQYF.

V and J are TRBV15 and TRBJ1-5, with D unresolved. The CDR3 extends over 12 amino acids. Between the trimmed V and J ends, which lost 4 bases and 8 bases, there was a span of 9 bases. Per the germline V gene, CDR1 is LNHNV and CDR2 is YYDKDF (reference sequence). CDR3 region: CATSNPFEPQHF. The CDR3 DNA follows: TGTGCCACCAGCAACCCCTTTGAGCCCCAGCATTTT.

This clone has a single count. The chain recombines TRBV29-1 with TRBJ2-1; 8 bases align to TRBD1. The germline gives CDR1 SQVTM, CDR2 ANQGSEA. Trimming took 1 base from V and 4 from J; bases not matched to a gene: 6. The CDR3 spans 15 residues. Here the CDR3 reads CSVEAWTGIYNEQFF. The CDR3, as DNA: TGCAGCGTTGAAGCTTGGACAGGGATATACAATGAGCAGTTCTTC.

The chain combines TRBV18 with TRBJ2-6; 8 nucleotides match TRBD1. CDR3 size: 17 residues. Germline values: CDR1 KGHSH, CDR2 LQKENI. Trimming removed 2 bases from V and 0 bases from J; junction bases left unmatched: 3. DNA for the CDR3: TGTGCCAGCTCACCAGGGACAGGTCTCTCTGGGGCCAACGTCCTGACTTTC. Translation gives CASSPGTGLSGANVLTF.

This clone was detected once. The chain has TRBV19 and TRBJ1-5, with a tentative D call TRBD1 (6 bases). V was cut by 6 bases and J by 1 base, with 13 bases left in between. There are 15 residues in the CDR3. Germline V gene data show CDR1 as LNHDA and CDR2 as SQIVND (reference sequence). The CDR3: CASRTQGPSNQPQHF. CDR3 nucleotide sequence: TGTGCCAGTAGAACACAGGGCCCGAGCAATCAGCCCCAGCATTTT.

The rearrangement links TRBV5-1 to TRBJ2-7, with a weak D call TRBD1 (7 bases). Germline values: CDR1 SGHRS, CDR2 YFSETQ. The CDR3 covers 19 residues. V was clipped by 0 bases and J by 7 bases, with 29 bases between them. CDR3 protein: CASSLVQGGVSTVPLEQYF. DNA of the CDR3: TGCGCCAGCAGCTTGGTTCAGGGGGGCGTCTCCACCGTGCCATTGGAGCAGTACTTC.